This TCR beta chain was documented in a study of technical replicates of blood from a handful of donors (TCRdb year 2017). The germline V and J ends show losses of 3 bases and 2 bases respectively, and no gene match explains 1 base of the junction. Reading the germline V gene gives CDR1 KGHSH and CDR2 LQKENI. The CDR3 goes from the cysteine to the phenylalanine over 14 residues. Of all the DNA, just the CDR3 is kept, 42 bases in frame from base 1. The library was produced with the immunoSEQ multiplex PCR assay. As stored in TCRdb, this immuneACCESS dataset retains in-frame rearrangements with V and J assigned. A fraction of the clones does not appear; measured against another copy, unresolved V genes explain less than half of the discrepancy, and the remainder lacks a known reason. For this sample there are tens of thousands of clones; roughly 94% appear just once. The ten largest make up about 0.27% of the sample.

Comments on this clone: The antigen this receptor binds is unknown. No clone much larger than this one lies a single base away; base qualities are absent.

The clonotype comes from a human donor in good health. The specimen sequenced was T cells isolated from PBMCs. The chain uses TRBV18 and TRBJ1-3; 7 bases in the middle match TRBD1. The CDR3 reads as follows: CASSPQGAGNTIYF. The nucleotide sequence is given as TGTGCCAGCTCACCCCAGGGGGCTGGAAACACCATATATTTT.